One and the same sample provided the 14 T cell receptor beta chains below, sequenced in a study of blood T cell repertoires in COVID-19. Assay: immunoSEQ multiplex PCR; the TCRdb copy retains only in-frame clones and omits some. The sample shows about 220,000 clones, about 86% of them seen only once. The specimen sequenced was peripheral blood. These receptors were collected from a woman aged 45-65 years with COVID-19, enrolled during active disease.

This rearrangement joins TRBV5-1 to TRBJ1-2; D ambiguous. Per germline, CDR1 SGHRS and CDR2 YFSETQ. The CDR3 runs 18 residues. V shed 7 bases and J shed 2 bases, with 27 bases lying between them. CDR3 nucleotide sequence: TGCGCCAGCCTCACCCATTCTACCGACGGGAATTTGAACTATGGCTACACCTTC. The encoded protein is CASLTHSTDGNLNYGYTF.

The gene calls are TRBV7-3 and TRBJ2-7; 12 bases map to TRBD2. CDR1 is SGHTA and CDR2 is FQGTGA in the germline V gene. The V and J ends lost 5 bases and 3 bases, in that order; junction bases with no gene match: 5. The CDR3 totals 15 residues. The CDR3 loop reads CASSLGLAGHYEQYF. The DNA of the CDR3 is TGTGCCAGCAGCCTAGGACTAGCGGGGCACTACGAGCAGTACTTC.

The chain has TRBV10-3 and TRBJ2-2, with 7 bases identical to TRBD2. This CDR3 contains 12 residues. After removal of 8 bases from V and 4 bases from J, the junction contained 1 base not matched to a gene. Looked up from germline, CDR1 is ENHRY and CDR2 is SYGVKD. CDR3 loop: CAIGRGTGELFF. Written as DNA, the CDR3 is TGTGCCATCGGGAGGGGCACCGGGGAGCTGTTTTTT.

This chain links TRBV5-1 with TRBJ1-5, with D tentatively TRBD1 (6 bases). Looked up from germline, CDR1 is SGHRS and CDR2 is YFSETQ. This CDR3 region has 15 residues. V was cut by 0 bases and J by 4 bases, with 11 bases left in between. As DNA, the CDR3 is TGCGCCAGCAGCTTGGGGCCTCAGGGGAATCAGCCCCAGCATTTT. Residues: CASSLGPQGNQPQHF.

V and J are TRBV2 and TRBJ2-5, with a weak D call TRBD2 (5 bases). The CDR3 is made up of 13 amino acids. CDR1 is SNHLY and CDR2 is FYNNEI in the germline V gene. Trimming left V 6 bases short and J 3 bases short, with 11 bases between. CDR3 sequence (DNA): TGTGCCAGCAGGAGGGCCCCTGAAGAGACCCAGTACTTC. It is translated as CASRRAPEETQYF.

The CDR3 loop is CASSFSGGSYEQYF. In nucleotides, the CDR3 is TGTGCCAGCAGCTTTAGCGGGGGGAGCTACGAGCAGTACTTC. The V gene is TRBV7-2, the J gene TRBJ2-7; 10 bases align to TRBD2. CDR1 is SGHTA and CDR2 is FQGNSA in the germline V gene. The CDR3 consists of 14 residues. V was clipped by 3 bases and J by 3 bases; unmatched bases: 2.

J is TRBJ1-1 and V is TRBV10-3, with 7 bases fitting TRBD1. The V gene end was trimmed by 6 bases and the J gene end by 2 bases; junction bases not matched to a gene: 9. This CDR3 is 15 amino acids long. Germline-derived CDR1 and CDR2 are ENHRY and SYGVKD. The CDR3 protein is CAIRSDRDKNTEAFF. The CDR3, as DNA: TGTGCCATCAGAAGCGACAGGGATAAAAACACTGAAGCTTTCTTT.

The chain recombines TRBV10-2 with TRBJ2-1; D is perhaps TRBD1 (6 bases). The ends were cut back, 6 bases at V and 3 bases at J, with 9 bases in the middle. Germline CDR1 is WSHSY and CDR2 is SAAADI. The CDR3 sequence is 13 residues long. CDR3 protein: CASRDSSYNEQFF. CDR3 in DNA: TGCGCCAGCAGGGACAGCAGCTACAATGAGCAGTTCTTC.

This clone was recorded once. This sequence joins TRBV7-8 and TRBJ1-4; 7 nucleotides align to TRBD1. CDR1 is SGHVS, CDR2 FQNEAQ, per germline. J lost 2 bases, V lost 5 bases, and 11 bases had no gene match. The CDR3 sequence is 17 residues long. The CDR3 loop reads CASSPNRGVGTNEKLFF. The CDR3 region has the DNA TGTGCCAGCAGCCCTAACAGGGGAGTTGGGACTAATGAAAAACTGTTTTTT.

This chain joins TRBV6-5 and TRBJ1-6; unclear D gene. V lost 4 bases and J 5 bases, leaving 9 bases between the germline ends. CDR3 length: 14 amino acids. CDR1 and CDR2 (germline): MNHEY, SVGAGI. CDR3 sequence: CASSLSRNNSPLHF. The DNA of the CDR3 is TGTGCCAGCAGTTTGTCCAGGAATAATTCACCCCTCCACTTT.

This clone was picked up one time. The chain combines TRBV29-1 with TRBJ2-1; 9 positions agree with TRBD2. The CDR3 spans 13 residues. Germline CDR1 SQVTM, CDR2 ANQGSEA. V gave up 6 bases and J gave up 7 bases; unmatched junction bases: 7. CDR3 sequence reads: CSVPGLARNEQFF. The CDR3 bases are TGCAGCGTCCCGGGACTAGCAAGGAATGAGCAGTTCTTC.

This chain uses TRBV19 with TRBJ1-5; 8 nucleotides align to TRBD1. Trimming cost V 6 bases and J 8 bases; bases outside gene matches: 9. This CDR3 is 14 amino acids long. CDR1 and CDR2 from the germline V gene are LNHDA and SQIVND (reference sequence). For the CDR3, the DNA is TGTGCCAGTAGAAAGACAGGGGTAGGGGAGCCCCAGCATTTT. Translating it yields CASRKTGVGEPQHF.

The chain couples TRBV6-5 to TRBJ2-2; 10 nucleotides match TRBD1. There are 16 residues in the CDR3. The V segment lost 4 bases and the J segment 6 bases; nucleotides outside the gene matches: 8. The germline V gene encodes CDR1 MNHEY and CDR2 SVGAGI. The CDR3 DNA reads TGTGCCAGCAGTTCGCTCTGGACAGGGGGTCCCGGGGAGCTGTTTTTT. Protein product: CASSSLWTGGPGELFF.

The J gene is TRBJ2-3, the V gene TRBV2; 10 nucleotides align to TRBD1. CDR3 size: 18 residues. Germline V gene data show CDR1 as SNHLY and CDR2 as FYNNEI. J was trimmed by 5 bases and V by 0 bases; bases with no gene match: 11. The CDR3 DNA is TGTGCCAGCAGTGAAGCTTTAACCCGGGACAGGGGAATAGATACGCAGTATTTT. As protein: CASSEALTRDRGIDTQYF.